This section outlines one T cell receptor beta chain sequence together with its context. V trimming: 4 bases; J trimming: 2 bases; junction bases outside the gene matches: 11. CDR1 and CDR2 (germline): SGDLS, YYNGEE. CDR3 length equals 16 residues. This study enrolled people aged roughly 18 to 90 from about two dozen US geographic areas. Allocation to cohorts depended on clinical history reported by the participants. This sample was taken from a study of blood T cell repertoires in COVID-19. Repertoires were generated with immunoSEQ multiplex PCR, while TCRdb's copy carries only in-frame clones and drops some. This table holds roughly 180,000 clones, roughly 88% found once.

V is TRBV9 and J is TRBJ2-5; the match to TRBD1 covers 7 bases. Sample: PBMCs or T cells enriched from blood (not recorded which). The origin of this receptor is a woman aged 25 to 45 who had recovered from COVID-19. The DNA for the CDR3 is TGTGCCAGCAGCCCCCCTGGACAGGCCATACAAGAGACCCAGTACTTC. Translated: CASSPPGQAIQETQYF.